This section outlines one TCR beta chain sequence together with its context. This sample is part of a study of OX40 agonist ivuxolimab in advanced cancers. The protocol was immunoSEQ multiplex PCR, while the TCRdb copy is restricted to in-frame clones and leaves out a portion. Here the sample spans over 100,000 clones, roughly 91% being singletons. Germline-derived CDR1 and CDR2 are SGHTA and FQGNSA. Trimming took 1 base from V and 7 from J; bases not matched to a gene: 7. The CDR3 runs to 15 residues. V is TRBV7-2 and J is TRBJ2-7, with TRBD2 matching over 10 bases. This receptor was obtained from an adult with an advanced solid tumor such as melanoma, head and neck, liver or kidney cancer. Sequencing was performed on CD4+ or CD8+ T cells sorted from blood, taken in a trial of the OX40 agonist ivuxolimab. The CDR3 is CASSLEPSGRGEQYF. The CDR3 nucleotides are TGTGCCAGCAGCTTAGAGCCTAGCGGGAGAGGAGAGCAGTACTTC.